This T cell receptor beta chain came from a study of TIL therapy for anti-PD-1-resistant metastatic lung cancer. Whole-study findings and limits: TIL cultures after expansion showed higher clonality and lower diversity than baseline tumor (median about 6% vs 30%).

Indicated time point: pre-treatment sample, taken before nivolumab and TIL therapy. Pleural nodules or supraclavicular lymph nodes made up most of the excised metastases sampled. J was trimmed by 3 bases and V by 3 bases; bases with no gene match: 5. This CDR3 region has 15 residues. Per the germline V gene, CDR1 is SGDLS and CDR2 is YYNGEE. Concerning this clone: The antigen remains undetermined.

Sequencing used immunoSEQ v3. Assay used: immunoSEQ multiplex PCR; TCRdb lists only in-frame clones, some missing. The data hold 95,000 or so clones, with about three fifths observed a single time. This receptor was taken from a person aged 25 to 85 with non-small cell lung cancer. The J gene is TRBJ2-7, the V gene TRBV9, with TRBD2 matching 11 bases. The material was tumor tissue, obtained at baseline. This CDR3 is CASSALAGAIYEQYF. The CDR3 coding sequence is TGTGCCAGCAGCGCACTAGCGGGGGCGATCTACGAGCAGTACTTC.